The TCR beta chain under discussion was sequenced for a study of blood T cell repertoires in COVID-19. Measured with immunoSEQ multiplex PCR; TCRdb has only the in-frame clones, and not every one. The table records 200,000 to 300,000 clones, around 86% of them present only once. The CDR3 length is 14 residues. Trimming took 4 bases from V and 3 from J; bases not matched to a gene: 2. CDR1 and CDR2 from the germline V gene are MNHNY and SVGAGI (reference sequence). This clone was seen at least ten times. This chain uses TRBV6-6 with TRBJ2-7, with 11 nucleotides matching TRBD2. The sequence derives from a man in his forties or fifties who had recovered from COVID-19. The sequenced sample was PBMCs or T cells enriched from blood (not recorded which). The CDR3 sequence: CASSLAGGIYEQYF. As DNA, the CDR3 is TGTGCCAGCAGTTTAGCGGGAGGGATCTACGAGCAGTACTTC.